The clone carrying this T cell receptor beta chain was counted a few times. Antigen unknown. The CDR3 has 13 amino acids. Germline loops: CDR1 LGHDT, CDR2 YNNKEL (reference sequence). V lost 5 bases to trimming and J lost 3 bases, with 11 bases between them. These data are taken from a study of T-cell memory formation after mild COVID-19. Study-wide background: Clusters of TCRs were largely donor specific. Whole-study findings and limits: CD4+ contracting clones lay mainly in CM and EM, CD8+ ones in EMRA.

Libraries for TCRalpha and TCRbeta carried sample barcodes and unique molecular identifiers via 5'RACE. TCRdb redid the calling of the 5' RACE reads with MiXCR, one entry per CDR3 protein. There are approximately 560,000 distinct CDR3 sequences in the sample; roughly 17% occur only once, and around 7.8% lies in the top ten. The V and J genes are TRBV3-1 and TRBJ2-7; no firm D call. This clonotype was obtained from an adult woman who had mild COVID-19 (a few samples of this study predate the infection). Cell type and time point are not known. Source material: PBMCs or a T cell subset sorted from them (not recorded which). The CDR3 nucleotides are TGTGCCAGCAGCAAGCAAAGGAACTACGAGCAGTACTTC. Amino acid sequence: CASSKQRNYEQYF.